The clone carrying this T cell receptor (beta chain) was seen ten or more times. Its antigen is unidentified. For TCRbeta, the library was prepared with unique molecular identifiers. One entry per CDR3 protein, called by TCRdb with MiXCR from the PCR reads. In the table there are some 550,000 distinct CDR3 sequences, 20% to 25% of which are singletons. Trimming removed 7 bases from V and 2 bases from J, with 26 bases in between. The length of the CDR3 is 18 residues. This entry is derived from a study of T-cell reconstitution after alpha-beta-depleted transplantation in children. General observations from the study: TCRbeta diversity was high at day 60 in some patients (a result of surviving recipient T cells and thymic progenitors). Several hundred expanded graft clones reportedly supplied alpha-beta T cells about two months after transplant. A year post-transplant, T-cell counts and diversity derived mostly from newly produced T cells.

This sequence joins TRBV12-3 or TRBV12-4 and TRBJ2-5, with a tentative D call TRBD1 (7 bases). Material: PBMCs, mostly from graft donor cells, obtained 360 days after TCRalphabeta/CD19-depleted stem cell transplant. The receptor was derived from a boy less than two years old who had a stem cell transplant for acute myeloid leukemia, so the T cells may come from the graft donor. The CDR3 protein is CASTQPLGGRGTQETQYF. The CDR3 DNA reads as TGTGCCAGCACCCAACCGCTGGGAGGCAGGGGGACTCAAGAGACCCAGTACTTC.